These T cell receptor beta chains were read from a single sample in a study of blood T cell repertoires in COVID-19. TCRdb's table, derived via immunoSEQ multiplex PCR, lists solely in-frame clones and lacks some. The data hold more than 200,000 clones, with around nine tenths observed a single time. The sequenced sample consisted of peripheral blood. The receptors here all came from an older woman with acute or convalescent COVID-19. The CDR3 runs from the conserved cysteine through the conserved F or W. Each record gives: V gene, J gene, clone size, D gene, CDR3 protein, CDR3 DNA. A D gene is named only where the DNA matches it firmly. Not every row has a clone size; where given, it reads once, few, many or a size class.

v_gene: TRBV9; j_gene: TRBJ2-1; abundance: -; d_gene: TRBD2; CDR3aa: CASSVSGGSYNEQFF; CDR3nt: TGTGCCAGCAGTGTTAGCGGGGGTTCCTACAATGAGCAGTTCTTC
v_gene: TRBV6-2/TRBV6-3; j_gene: TRBJ2-7; abundance: -; d_gene: -; CDR3aa: CASSYLVYEQYF; CDR3nt: TGTGCCAGCAGTTATTTAGTCTACGAGCAGTACTTC
v_gene: TRBV28; j_gene: TRBJ1-4; abundance: once; d_gene: TRBD1; CDR3aa: CASNRGRSEKLFF; CDR3nt: TGTGCCAGCAATAGGGGGCGCAGTGAAAAACTGTTTTTT
v_gene: TRBV7-6; j_gene: TRBJ2-5; abundance: -; d_gene: TRBD2; CDR3aa: CASSLGGLAGGETQYF; CDR3nt: TGTGCCAGCAGCTTAGGGGGACTAGCGGGAGGAGAGACCCAGTACTTC
v_gene: TRBV29-1; j_gene: TRBJ2-3; abundance: -; d_gene: -; CDR3aa: CSVDYLDYTSLQYF; CDR3nt: TGCAGCGTTGATTATTTGGACTACACTTCTTTGCAGTATTTT
v_gene: TRBV28; j_gene: TRBJ2-3; abundance: -; d_gene: TRBD2; CDR3aa: CASSLLAGNTDTQYF; CDR3nt: TGTGCCAGCAGTTTATTAGCGGGGAACACAGATACGCAGTATTTT
v_gene: TRBV15; j_gene: TRBJ2-7; abundance: -; d_gene: TRBD2; CDR3aa: CATSRDPGRDEQYF; CDR3nt: TGTGCCACCAGCAGAGATCCGGGGAGGGACGAGCAGTACTTC
v_gene: TRBV5-1; j_gene: TRBJ2-5; abundance: -; d_gene: TRBD1; CDR3aa: CASSWTGGETQYF; CDR3nt: TGCGCCAGCAGCTGGACAGGGGGAGAGACCCAGTACTTC
v_gene: TRBV5-6; j_gene: TRBJ1-1; abundance: once; d_gene: -; CDR3aa: CASSLIGTPMNTEAFF; CDR3nt: TGTGCCAGCAGCTTAATTGGTACCCCTATGAACACTGAAGCTTTCTTT
v_gene: TRBV14; j_gene: TRBJ2-7; abundance: -; d_gene: TRBD1; CDR3aa: CASSQDPGQGGSYEQYF; CDR3nt: TGTGCCAGCAGCCAAGATCCAGGACAGGGGGGCTCCTACGAGCAGTACTTC
v_gene: TRBV27; j_gene: TRBJ2-1; abundance: -; d_gene: -; CDR3aa: CASSFRSYNEQFF; CDR3nt: TGTGCCAGCAGTTTCCGCTCCTACAATGAGCAGTTCTTC
v_gene: TRBV19; j_gene: TRBJ1-2; abundance: -; d_gene: TRBD1; CDR3aa: CASMSTGVGVQANYGYTF; CDR3nt: TGTGCCAGTATGAGTACAGGGGTCGGCGTACAGGCTAACTATGGCTACACCTTC
v_gene: TRBV6-5; j_gene: TRBJ1-1; abundance: few; d_gene: TRBD1; CDR3aa: CASSFRQGAEAFF; CDR3nt: TGTGCCAGCAGTTTTCGACAGGGGGCTGAAGCTTTCTTT
v_gene: TRBV19; j_gene: TRBJ2-1; abundance: -; d_gene: TRBD2; CDR3aa: CASSTRTSFVDGEQFF; CDR3nt: TGTGCCAGTAGTACTCGGACTAGCTTTGTCGATGGTGAGCAGTTCTTC
v_gene: TRBV29-1; j_gene: TRBJ2-7; abundance: -; d_gene: TRBD2; CDR3aa: CSVVTSGRPGQYF; CDR3nt: TGCAGCGTTGTGACTAGCGGGAGGCCGGGGCAGTACTTC
v_gene: TRBV4-3; j_gene: TRBJ2-3; abundance: once; d_gene: TRBD1; CDR3aa: CASSPNRGTNTQYF; CDR3nt: TGCGCCAGCAGCCCGAACAGGGGAACTAATACGCAGTATTTT
v_gene: TRBV7-2; j_gene: TRBJ1-5; abundance: few; d_gene: TRBD1; CDR3aa: CASSLQGVIDQPQHF; CDR3nt: TGTGCCAGCAGCTTGCAGGGGGTTATCGATCAGCCCCAGCATTTT
v_gene: TRBV20-1; j_gene: TRBJ1-5; abundance: -; d_gene: TRBD1; CDR3aa: CSASTGQGADSNQPQHF; CDR3nt: TGCAGTGCTAGTACGGGACAGGGGGCGGACAGCAATCAGCCCCAGCATTTT
v_gene: TRBV27; j_gene: TRBJ2-5; abundance: -; d_gene: TRBD2; CDR3aa: CASSLSGTSGGFTQYF; CDR3nt: TGTGCCAGCAGTTTAAGTGGGACTAGCGGGGGGTTTACCCAGTACTTC
v_gene: TRBV6-4; j_gene: TRBJ1-5; abundance: -; d_gene: TRBD1; CDR3aa: CASSDSRQGHQPQHF; CDR3nt: TGTGCCAGCAGTGACTCGAGACAGGGGCATCAGCCCCAGCATTTT
v_gene: TRBV30; j_gene: TRBJ1-1; abundance: -; d_gene: -; CDR3aa: CAWEDVLSRGEAFF; CDR3nt: TGTGCCTGGGAGGATGTTTTAAGTAGGGGTGAAGCTTTCTTT
v_gene: TRBV30; j_gene: TRBJ1-4; abundance: -; d_gene: TRBD1; CDR3aa: CAWSGTGVYEKLFF; CDR3nt: TGTGCCTGGAGTGGGACAGGGGTCTATGAAAAACTGTTTTTT
v_gene: TRBV27; j_gene: TRBJ1-1; abundance: -; d_gene: -; CDR3aa: CASGPPLNTEAFF; CDR3nt: TGTGCCAGCGGCCCGCCGTTAAACACTGAAGCTTTCTTT
v_gene: TRBV6-2/TRBV6-3; j_gene: TRBJ1-1; abundance: -; d_gene: -; CDR3aa: CASSYRAGLNTEAFF; CDR3nt: TGTGCCAGCAGTTACCGGGCAGGGTTGAACACTGAAGCTTTCTTT
v_gene: TRBV9; j_gene: TRBJ2-1; abundance: -; d_gene: -; CDR3aa: CASSVSNEQFF; CDR3nt: TGTGCCAGCAGCGTGTCGAATGAGCAGTTCTTC
v_gene: TRBV7-2; j_gene: TRBJ2-1; abundance: -; d_gene: TRBD2; CDR3aa: CASSLGTSSFYNEQFF; CDR3nt: TGTGCCAGCAGCTTAGGGACTAGCTCTTTTTATAATGAGCAGTTCTTC
v_gene: TRBV7-9; j_gene: TRBJ2-6; abundance: -; d_gene: -; CDR3aa: CASSWGVGANVLTF; CDR3nt: TGTGCCAGCAGCTGGGGGGTTGGGGCCAACGTCCTGACTTTC
v_gene: TRBV4-1; j_gene: TRBJ1-4; abundance: -; d_gene: -; CDR3aa: CASSQSADEKLFF; CDR3nt: TGCGCCAGCAGCCAAAGCGCTGATGAAAAACTGTTTTTT
v_gene: TRBV4-3; j_gene: TRBJ1-2; abundance: many; d_gene: -; CDR3aa: CASSQEFSSGHGYTF; CDR3nt: TGCGCCAGCAGCCAAGAATTCTCTTCTGGGCATGGCTACACCTTC
v_gene: TRBV7-2; j_gene: TRBJ2-3; abundance: -; d_gene: TRBD2; CDR3aa: CASSYPGTSGSSDTQYF; CDR3nt: TGTGCCAGCAGCTACCCGGGGACTAGCGGGAGTTCAGATACGCAGTATTTT
v_gene: TRBV7-2; j_gene: TRBJ2-5; abundance: -; d_gene: -; CDR3aa: CASSLGTGSALKETQYF; CDR3nt: TGTGCCAGCAGCTTAGGTACGGGGTCGGCCTTAAAAGAGACCCAGTACTTC
v_gene: TRBV3-1/TRBV3-2; j_gene: TRBJ2-5; abundance: once; d_gene: TRBD2; CDR3aa: CASSRFRDYDQETQYF; CDR3nt: TGTGCCAGCAGCCGTTTCCGGGACTACGATCAAGAGACCCAGTACTTC
v_gene: TRBV11-3; j_gene: TRBJ2-2; abundance: -; d_gene: TRBD1; CDR3aa: CASSSGQGTDTGELFF; CDR3nt: TGTGCCAGCAGCTCCGGACAGGGAACCGATACCGGGGAGCTGTTTTTT
v_gene: TRBV5-3; j_gene: TRBJ2-7; abundance: -; d_gene: TRBD2; CDR3aa: CARSYGSGISYEQYF; CDR3nt: TGTGCCAGAAGCTACGGTAGCGGGATTTCCTACGAGCAGTACTTC
v_gene: TRBV18; j_gene: TRBJ1-4; abundance: -; d_gene: -; CDR3aa: CASSLNRDWNEKLFF; CDR3nt: TGTGCCAGCTCATTGAACAGGGATTGGAATGAAAAACTGTTTTTT
v_gene: TRBV28; j_gene: TRBJ1-1; abundance: -; d_gene: TRBD1; CDR3aa: CASRSTGTAKDEAFF; CDR3nt: TGTGCCAGCAGGTCGACCGGGACAGCGAAAGATGAAGCTTTCTTT
v_gene: TRBV15; j_gene: TRBJ2-1; abundance: -; d_gene: TRBD1; CDR3aa: CATSRGQGNNEQFF; CDR3nt: TGTGCCACCAGCAGGGGACAGGGGAACAATGAGCAGTTCTTC
v_gene: TRBV19; j_gene: TRBJ1-1; abundance: -; d_gene: -; CDR3aa: CASSDRQNTEAFF; CDR3nt: TGTGCCAGTAGTGATCGACAGAACACTGAAGCTTTCTTT
v_gene: TRBV5-1; j_gene: TRBJ2-3; abundance: -; d_gene: TRBD2; CDR3aa: CASSVSGGVTDTQYF; CDR3nt: TGCGCCAGCAGTGTTAGCGGGGGTGTCACAGATACGCAGTATTTT
v_gene: TRBV2; j_gene: TRBJ2-3; abundance: -; d_gene: -; CDR3aa: CASSVLGVPTDTQYF; CDR3nt: TGTGCCAGCAGCGTCCTGGGAGTCCCCACAGATACGCAGTATTTT
v_gene: TRBV25-1; j_gene: TRBJ2-1; abundance: -; d_gene: -; CDR3aa: CASRGVYWGNEQFF; CDR3nt: TGTGCCAGTCGCGGGGTCTATTGGGGTAATGAGCAGTTCTTC
v_gene: TRBV4-2; j_gene: TRBJ2-5; abundance: few; d_gene: -; CDR3aa: CASSQDTRETQYF; CDR3nt: TGTGCCAGCAGCCAAGATACCCGGGAGACCCAGTACTTC
v_gene: TRBV18; j_gene: TRBJ1-5; abundance: few; d_gene: TRBD1; CDR3aa: CASSTGTGSYSNQPQHF; CDR3nt: TGTGCCAGCTCAACCGGGACAGGCTCCTATAGCAATCAGCCCCAGCATTTT
v_gene: TRBV6-5; j_gene: TRBJ2-3; abundance: -; d_gene: -; CDR3aa: CATRRTESYTDTQYF; CDR3nt: TGTGCCACACGCCGGACAGAAAGTTACACAGATACGCAGTATTTT
v_gene: TRBV10-3; j_gene: TRBJ2-1; abundance: -; d_gene: -; CDR3aa: CAIRGTSGSSYNEQFF; CDR3nt: TGTGCCATCAGGGGTACATCGGGAAGCTCCTACAATGAGCAGTTCTTC
v_gene: TRBV27; j_gene: TRBJ1-2; abundance: -; d_gene: TRBD1; CDR3aa: CASSQQGVFGYTF; CDR3nt: TGTGCCAGCAGTCAGCAGGGGGTGTTTGGCTACACCTTC
v_gene: TRBV19; j_gene: TRBJ1-1; abundance: -; d_gene: TRBD1; CDR3aa: CASSIFGTGETEAFF; CDR3nt: TGTGCCAGTAGTATATTTGGGACAGGGGAGACTGAAGCTTTCTTT
v_gene: TRBV10-3; j_gene: TRBJ2-1; abundance: few; d_gene: TRBD2; CDR3aa: CAISERLAGGPSHEQFF; CDR3nt: TGTGCCATCAGTGAGCGTCTAGCGGGAGGGCCCTCCCATGAGCAGTTCTTC
v_gene: TRBV19; j_gene: TRBJ2-4; abundance: -; d_gene: -; CDR3aa: CASSMVLGKNIQYF; CDR3nt: TGTGCCAGTAGTATGGTACTAGGTAAAAACATTCAGTACTTC
v_gene: TRBV5-1; j_gene: TRBJ2-6; abundance: -; d_gene: -; CDR3aa: CASRAGSGANVLTF; CDR3nt: TGCGCCAGCAGGGCAGGGTCTGGGGCCAACGTCCTGACTTTC
v_gene: TRBV30; j_gene: TRBJ2-7; abundance: -; d_gene: -; CDR3aa: CAWSRRGPYEQYF; CDR3nt: TGTGCCTGGAGTAGAAGGGGCCCCTACGAGCAGTACTTC
v_gene: TRBV28; j_gene: TRBJ2-4; abundance: once; d_gene: TRBD1; CDR3aa: CASRQTGSKNIQYF; CDR3nt: TGTGCCAGCAGGCAGACAGGGTCCAAAAACATTCAGTACTTC
v_gene: TRBV4-1; j_gene: TRBJ1-2; abundance: -; d_gene: TRBD1; CDR3aa: CASSPTLTGAYGYTF; CDR3nt: TGCGCCAGCAGCCCCACCCTGACAGGGGCCTATGGCTACACCTTC
v_gene: TRBV7-6; j_gene: TRBJ2-2; abundance: -; d_gene: -; CDR3aa: CASSLLIGVTGELFF; CDR3nt: TGTGCCAGCAGCCTCCTTATCGGGGTTACCGGGGAGCTGTTTTTT